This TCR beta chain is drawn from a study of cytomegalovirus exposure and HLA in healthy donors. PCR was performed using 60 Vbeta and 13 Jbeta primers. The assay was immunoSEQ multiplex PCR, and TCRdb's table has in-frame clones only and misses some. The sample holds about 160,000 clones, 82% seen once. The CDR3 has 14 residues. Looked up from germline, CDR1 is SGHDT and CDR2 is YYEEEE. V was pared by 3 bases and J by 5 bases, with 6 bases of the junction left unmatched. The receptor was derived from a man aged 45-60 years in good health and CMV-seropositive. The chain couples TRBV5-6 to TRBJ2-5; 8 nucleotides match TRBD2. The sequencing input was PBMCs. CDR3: CASSSSGSSETQYF. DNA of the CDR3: TGTGCCAGCAGCTCAAGCGGGAGTTCGGAGACCCAGTACTTC.